This note documents a single T cell receptor beta chain sequence. Its cognate antigen is unknown. The CD8 memory sample joined CD45RO+ cells and CCR7-negative CD45RA+ cells. The sample is drawn from a study of shared clonotypes between healthy human individuals. Study-wide background: For every donor, three CD4 naive, three CD4 memory, two CD8 naive and one CD8 memory plates were used.

Broader study findings: Among the subsets, naive ones generally showed larger estimated richness than memory ones. Naive CD4 clonotypes were shared across several donors at 4% to 5%.

The germline V and J ends were trimmed by 2 bases and 3 bases, with 16 bases remaining between them. CDR1 is SGHAT, CDR2 FQNNGV, per germline. The CDR3 has 16 residues. Measured with immunoSEQ multiplex PCR; TCRdb has only the in-frame clones, and not every one. This table holds around 300,000 clones, around 86% found once. The rearrangement joins TRBV11-2 to TRBJ1-2, with a tentative D call TRBD1 (6 bases). This clonotype was obtained from a man between 18 and 35 years old in good health. The specimen was memory CD8+ T cells sorted from blood. The subset is: CD45RO+ cells pooled with CCR7-negative TemRA cells. The CDR3 loop reads CASSLKWGGYDYGYTF. For the CDR3, the DNA is TGTGCCAGCAGCTTAAAATGGGGGGGCTACGACTATGGCTACACCTTC.